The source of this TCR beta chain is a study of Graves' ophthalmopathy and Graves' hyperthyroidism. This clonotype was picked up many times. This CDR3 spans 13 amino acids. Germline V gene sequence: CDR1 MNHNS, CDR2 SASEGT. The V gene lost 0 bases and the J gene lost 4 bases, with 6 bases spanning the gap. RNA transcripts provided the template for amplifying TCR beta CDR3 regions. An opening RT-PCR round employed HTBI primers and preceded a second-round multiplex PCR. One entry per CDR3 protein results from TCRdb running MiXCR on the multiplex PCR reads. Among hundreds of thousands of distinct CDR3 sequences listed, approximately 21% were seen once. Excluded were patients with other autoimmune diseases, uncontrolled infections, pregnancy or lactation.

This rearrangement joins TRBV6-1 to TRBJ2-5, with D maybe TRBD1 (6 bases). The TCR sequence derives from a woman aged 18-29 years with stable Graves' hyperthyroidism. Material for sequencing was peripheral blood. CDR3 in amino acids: CASSEADRETQYF. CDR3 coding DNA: TGTGCCAGCAGTGAAGCGGACAGAGAGACCCAGTACTTC.